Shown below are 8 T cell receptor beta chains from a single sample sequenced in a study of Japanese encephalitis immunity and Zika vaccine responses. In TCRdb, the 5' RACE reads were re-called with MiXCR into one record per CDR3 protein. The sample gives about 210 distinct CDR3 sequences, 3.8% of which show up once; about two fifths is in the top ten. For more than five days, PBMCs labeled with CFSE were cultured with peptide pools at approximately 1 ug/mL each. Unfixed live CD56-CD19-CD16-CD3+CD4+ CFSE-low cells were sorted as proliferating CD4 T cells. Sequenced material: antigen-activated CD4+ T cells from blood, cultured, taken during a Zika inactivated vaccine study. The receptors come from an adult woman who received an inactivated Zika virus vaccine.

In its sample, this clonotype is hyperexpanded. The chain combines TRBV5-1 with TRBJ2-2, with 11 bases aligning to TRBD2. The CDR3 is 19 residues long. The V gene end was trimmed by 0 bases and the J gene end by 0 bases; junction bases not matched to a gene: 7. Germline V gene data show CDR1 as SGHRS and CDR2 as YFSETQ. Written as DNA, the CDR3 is TGCGCCAGCAGCTTGGCGCTACTAGCGGGAGCCTCGAACACCGGGGAGCTGTTTTTT. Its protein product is CASSLALLAGASNTGELFF. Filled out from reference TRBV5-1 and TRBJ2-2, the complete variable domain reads KAGVTQTPRYLIKTRGQQVTLSCSPISGHRSVSWYQQTPGQGLQFLFEYFSETQRNKGNFPGRFSGRQFSNSRSEMNVSTLELGDSALYLCASSLALLAGASNTGELFFGEGSRLTVL.

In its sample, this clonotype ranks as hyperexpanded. The CDR3 region is CATSDPSGRTSNTGELFF. The CDR3 nucleotides are TGTGCCACCAGTGATCCTAGCGGGAGGACTTCGAACACCGGGGAGCTGTTTTTT. The chain couples TRBV24-1 to TRBJ2-2, with 11 nucleotides matching TRBD2. Per the germline V gene, CDR1 is KGHDR and CDR2 is SFDVKD. The CDR3 covers 18 residues. Trimming removed 3 bases from V and 0 bases from J; junction bases left unmatched: 5.

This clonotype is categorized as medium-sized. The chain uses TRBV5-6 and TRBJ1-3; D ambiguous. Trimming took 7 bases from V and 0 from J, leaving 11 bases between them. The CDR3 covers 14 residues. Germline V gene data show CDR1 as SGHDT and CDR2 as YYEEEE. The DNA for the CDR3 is TGTGCCAGCCAATCCAGGAGCTCTGGAAACACCATATATTTT. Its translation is CASQSRSSGNTIYF.

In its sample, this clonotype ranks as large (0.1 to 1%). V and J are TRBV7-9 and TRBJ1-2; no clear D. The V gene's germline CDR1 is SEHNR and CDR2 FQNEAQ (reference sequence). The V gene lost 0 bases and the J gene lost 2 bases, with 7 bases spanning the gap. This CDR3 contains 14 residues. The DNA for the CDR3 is TGTGCCAGCAGCTTAGCGCTAGACAACTATGGCTACACCTTC. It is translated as CASSLALDNYGYTF. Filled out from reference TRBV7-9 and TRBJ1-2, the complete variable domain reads DTGVSQNPRHKITKRGQNVTFRCDPISEHNRLYWYRQTLGQGPEFLTYFQNEAQLEKSRLLSDRFSAERPKGSFSTLEIQRTEQGDSAMYLCASSLALDNYGYTFGSGTRLTVV.

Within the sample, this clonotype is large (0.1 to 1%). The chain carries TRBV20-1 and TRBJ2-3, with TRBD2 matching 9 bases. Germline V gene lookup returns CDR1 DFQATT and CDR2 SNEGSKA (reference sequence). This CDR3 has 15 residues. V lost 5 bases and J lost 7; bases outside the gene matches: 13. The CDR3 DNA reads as TGCAGTGCTGTTGGCGCGGGAGGGCCCATGAATACGCAGTATTTT. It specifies CSAVGAGGPMNTQYF.

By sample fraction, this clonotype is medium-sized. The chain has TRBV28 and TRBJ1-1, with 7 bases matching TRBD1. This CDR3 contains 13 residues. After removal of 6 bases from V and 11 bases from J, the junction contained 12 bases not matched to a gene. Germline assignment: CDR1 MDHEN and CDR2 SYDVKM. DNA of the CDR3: TGTGCCAGCAGGCAAATAACAGGGGTAGGGGCTTTCTTT. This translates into CASRQITGVGAFF.

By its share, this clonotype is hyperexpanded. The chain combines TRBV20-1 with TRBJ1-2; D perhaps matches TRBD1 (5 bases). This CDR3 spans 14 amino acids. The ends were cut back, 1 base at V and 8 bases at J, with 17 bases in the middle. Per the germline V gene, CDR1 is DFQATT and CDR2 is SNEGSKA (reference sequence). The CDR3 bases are TGCAGTGCTAGAGTCAGGGAGCAATTCGGGGGCTACACCTTC. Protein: CSARVREQFGGYTF.

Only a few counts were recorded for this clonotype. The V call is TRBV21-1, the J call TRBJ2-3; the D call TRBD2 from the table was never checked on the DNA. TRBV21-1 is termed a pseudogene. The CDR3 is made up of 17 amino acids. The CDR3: CASSLTWERELEDTQYF. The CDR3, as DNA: TGTGCCAGCAGCCTTACCTGGGAGCGGGAGTTAGAAGATACGCAGTATTTT.